This entry lists 9 T cell receptor beta chains sequenced from one sample in a study of CD8+CD57+ T cells in acquired aplastic anemia (dated by TCRdb to 2017 to 2018). The run used an Illumina HiSeq 2000. Profiling of TCR beta VDJ combinations and CDR3 sequences used genomic DNA as the template. TCRdb redid the processing of the public reads, applying fastp at Q25 and MiXCR, and retained in-frame beta chains. Duplicate CDR3 protein sequences are folded into a single record with the most common DNA and genes. For this sample the table gives approximately 160,000 distinct CDR3 sequences, of which 35% to 55% were detected only once. Jointly, the top ten make up over 0.95% of the sample. Sequenced input: sorted CD4+, CD8+, or CD8+CD57+ T cells (not recorded which) from PBMCs. These receptors were obtained from a human donor in good health.

The chain has TRBV5-1 and TRBJ1-1; D possibly corresponds to TRBD1 (5 bases). Germline CDR1 is SGHRS and CDR2 is YFSETQ. Trimming removed 1 base from V and 5 bases from J, with 15 bases in between. CDR3 size: 15 residues. CDR3 loop: CASSLFGQGGTEAFF. The CDR3 bases are TGCGCCAGCAGCTTGTTTGGGCAGGGAGGAACTGAAGCTTTCTTT.

The V gene is TRBV7-3, the J gene TRBJ2-7; D remains ambiguous. The length of the CDR3 is 12 residues. Trimming shortened V by 1 base and J by 6 bases, and 7 bases separated the two germline ends. Germline V gene data show CDR1 as SGHTA and CDR2 as FQGTGA. The CDR3 nucleotides read TGTGCCAGCAGCTTAAGCTCTGGCGAGCAGTACTTC. As protein: CASSLSSGEQYF.

At least ten counts were recorded for this clonotype. V usage is TRBV5-4 and J usage is TRBJ1-1; 7 bases fit TRBD1. CDR1 is SGHNT, CDR2 YYREEE, per germline (reference sequence). The CDR3 length is 15 residues. Trimming cost V 3 bases and J 0 bases; bases outside gene matches: 5. CDR3 protein: CASSSGTDMNTEAFF. The CDR3 bases are TGTGCCAGCAGCTCCGGGACAGACATGAACACTGAAGCTTTCTTT.

Note on this clonotype: The germline gene is not matched at one end of the junction; a read error may be the cause. The V and J genes are TRBV7-2 and TRBJ1-6; the D gene is possibly TRBD1 (6 bases). The CDR3 consists of 15 residues. Germline lookup yields CDR1 SGHTA and CDR2 FQGNSA. CDR3 in amino acids: CASSLAGAQNSLLHF. The CDR3 region has the DNA TGTGCCAGCAGCTTAGCGGGGGCGCAGAATTCACTCCTCCACTTT.

CDR3 in DNA: TGTGCCAGCTCAACCTGGGGGGTGCAGGGGAGGTTTGGCTACACCTTC. Translation gives CASSTWGVQGRFGYTF. J is TRBJ1-2 and V is TRBV5-6; a weak D match, TRBD1 (6 bases). Looked up from germline, CDR1 is SGHDT and CDR2 is YYEEEE. CDR3 size: 16 residues. The V gene lost 7 bases and the J gene lost 7 bases, with 26 bases spanning the gap.

This clonotype was detected ten times or more. This chain connects TRBV20-1 to TRBJ2-1; D call uncertain. Germline V gene lookup returns CDR1 DFQATT and CDR2 SNEGSKA (reference sequence). The V gene lost 5 bases and the J gene lost 6 bases, with 14 bases spanning the gap. CDR3 length equals 13 residues. The CDR3 is CSAPLVPLNEQFF. CDR3 nucleotide sequence: TGCAGTGCTCCCCTCGTCCCCCTCAATGAGCAGTTCTTC.

The J gene is TRBJ2-6, the V gene TRBV10-3; D gene uncertain. The CDR3 covers 13 residues. CDR1 is ENHRY, CDR2 SYGVKD, per germline. V lost 10 bases, J lost 2 bases, and 9 bases lay in between. The CDR3 sequence is CATAPPGANVLTF. The DNA for the CDR3 is TGTGCCACCGCCCCCCCTGGGGCCAACGTCCTGACTTTC.

This clonotype was detected ten times or more. The chain uses TRBV12-3 or TRBV12-4 and TRBJ2-5; 8 nucleotides align to TRBD1. This CDR3 has 15 residues. Unmatched junction bases numbered 2, after V lost 1 base and J lost 1 base. CDR3 residues: CASSLGQGAQETQYF. The DNA of the CDR3 is TGTGCCAGCAGTTTAGGGCAGGGGGCCCAAGAGACCCAGTACTTC.

The chain is built from TRBV2 and TRBJ1-2; no clear D gene. The CDR3 spans 12 residues. Trimming removed 4 bases from V and 7 bases from J, with 10 bases in between. From germline, CDR1 is SNHLY and CDR2 FYNNEI. The CDR3 is CASSVEGGGYTF. The CDR3 coding sequence is TGTGCCAGCAGTGTTGAAGGAGGTGGCTACACCTTC.